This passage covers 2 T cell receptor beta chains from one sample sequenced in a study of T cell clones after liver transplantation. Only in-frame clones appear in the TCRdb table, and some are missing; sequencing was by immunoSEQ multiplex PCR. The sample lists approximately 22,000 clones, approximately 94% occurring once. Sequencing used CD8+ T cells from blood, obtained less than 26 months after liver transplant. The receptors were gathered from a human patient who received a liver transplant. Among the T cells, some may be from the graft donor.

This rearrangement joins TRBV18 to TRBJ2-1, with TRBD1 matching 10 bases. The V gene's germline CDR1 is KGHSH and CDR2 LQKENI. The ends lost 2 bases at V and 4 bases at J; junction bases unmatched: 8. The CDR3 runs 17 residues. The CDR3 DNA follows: TGTGCCAGCTCACCAACTTACGGGACAGGGGCATACAATGAGCAGTTCTTC. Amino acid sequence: CASSPTYGTGAYNEQFF. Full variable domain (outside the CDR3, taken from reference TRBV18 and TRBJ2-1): NAGVMQNPRHLVRRRGQEARLRCSPMKGHSHVYWYRQLPEEGLKFMVYLQKENIIDESGMPKERFSAEFPKEGPSILRIQQVVRGDSAAYFCASSPTYGTGAYNEQFFGPGTRLTVL.

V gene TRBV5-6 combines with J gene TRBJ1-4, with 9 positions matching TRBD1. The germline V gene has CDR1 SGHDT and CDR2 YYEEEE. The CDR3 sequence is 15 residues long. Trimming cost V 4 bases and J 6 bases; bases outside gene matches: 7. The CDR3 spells CASSPTGGEDEKLFF. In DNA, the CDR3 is TGTGCCAGCAGCCCCACAGGGGGCGAAGATGAAAAACTGTTTTTT.